These 2 T cell receptor beta chains share one sample of origin, sequenced in a study of glioma-infiltrating T cells after dendritic cell vaccination. Libraries were prepared by immunoSEQ multiplex PCR; TCRdb keeps only in-frame clonotypes and omits some of them. Among 25,000 to 35,000 clones listed, 85% to 95% were seen once. This material consisted of blood, taken before dendritic cell vaccination. These receptors all come from a human donor with glioblastoma.

This clone was counted once. This chain uses TRBV6-6 with TRBJ2-5; a weak D match, TRBD2 (5 bases). Germline V gives CDR1 MNHNY, CDR2 SVGAGI (reference sequence). V was trimmed by 7 bases and J by 0 bases, leaving 18 bases between them. The CDR3 has 16 residues. The chain's CDR3 is CASTLRAAPYQETQYF. In DNA, the CDR3 is TGTGCCAGCACCCTAAGAGCGGCCCCGTACCAAGAGACCCAGTACTTC.

The chain links TRBV5-1 to TRBJ1-4; 12 positions agree with TRBD1. Germline V CDR1 and CDR2: SGHRS, YFSETQ. The CDR3 contains 16 residues. The ends lost 3 bases at V and 4 bases at J; junction bases unmatched: 4. CDR3 region: CASSWGTGGNNEKLFF. The CDR3 DNA reads TGCGCCAGCAGCTGGGGGACAGGGGGCAATAATGAAAAACTGTTTTTT.